Shown below are 14 T cell receptor beta chains from a single sample sequenced in a study of a mutant IDH1 vaccine in newly diagnosed glioma. Documented time point: baseline, week 1 (first vaccination visit). Treatment noted: pre-vaccination baseline after standard-of-care therapy. TCRdb's table, derived via immunoSEQ multiplex PCR, lists solely in-frame clones and lacks some. The top ten clones hold roughly 2.4% of a sample with some 50,000 clones, 75% to 90% of them seen once. The sample in question was PBMCs, obtained from a glioma patient treated with radiotherapy, temozolomide or both. The receptor source for this set is a man aged 35 to 55 with glioma.

The chain links TRBV6-1 to TRBJ2-7; a possible D gene is TRBD2 (5 bases). The V and J ends lost 8 bases and 0 bases respectively, with 11 bases between them. Looked up from germline, CDR1 is MNHNS and CDR2 is SASEGT. The CDR3 totals 13 residues. CDR3 DNA sequence: TGTGCCAGCGAAGCGGTAAGCTCCTACGAGCAGTACTTC. Translating gives CASEAVSSYEQYF.

The chain recombines TRBV28 with TRBJ2-3, with D uncertain. V shed 3 bases and J shed 2 bases, with 21 bases lying between them. The CDR3 has 18 amino acids. CDR1 and CDR2 from the germline V gene are MDHEN and SYDVKM. The CDR3: CASSLSPGLGAFTDTQYF. CDR3 nucleotides: TGTGCCAGCAGTTTGTCCCCAGGTCTTGGAGCGTTCACAGATACGCAGTATTTT.

This chain joins TRBV6-1 and TRBJ1-5; D remains ambiguous. Germline CDR1 reads MNHNS; CDR2 reads SASEGT. The V end was cut by 8 bases, the J end by 9 bases, with 14 bases between. The CDR3 spans 12 residues. In DNA, the CDR3 is TGTGCCAGCTATAAAGACGCAGGGCCCCAGCATTTT. This gives the protein CASYKDAGPQHF.

The chain carries TRBV19 and TRBJ2-7, with 8 bases fitting TRBD2. The germline V gene has CDR1 LNHDA and CDR2 SQIVND (reference sequence). V lost 5 bases to trimming and J lost 2 bases; unmatched junction nucleotides: 8. The CDR3 loop spans 15 amino acids. DNA for the CDR3: TGTGCCAGTAGTTTGAAAGCGGGAGCTCCCTACGAGCAGTACTTC. This gives the protein CASSLKAGAPYEQYF.

This chain joins TRBV5-4 and TRBJ2-2; 7 nucleotides agree with TRBD1. Germline CDR1 is SGHNT and CDR2 is YYREEE (reference sequence). The CDR3 spans 14 residues. With V trimmed by 5 bases and J by 2 bases, 3 bases remained unmatched. CDR3 protein: CASSRQGNTGELFF. The CDR3 DNA sequence: TGTGCCAGCAGTAGACAGGGAAACACCGGGGAGCTGTTTTTT.

V is TRBV18 and J is TRBJ2-7, with 10 positions matching TRBD1. This CDR3 comprises 14 residues. The germline V gene encodes CDR1 KGHSH and CDR2 LQKENI. Trimming took 5 bases from V and 4 from J; bases not matched to a gene: 5. CDR3 sequence reads: CASSTDRGPYEQYF. The CDR3 DNA is TGTGCCAGCTCAACCGACAGGGGGCCATACGAGCAGTACTTC.

The V call is TRBV6-1, the J call TRBJ2-1; 8 nucleotides agree with TRBD2. Trimming removed 5 bases from V and 9 bases from J; junction bases left unmatched: 9. The CDR3 spans 14 residues. Germline-derived CDR1 and CDR2 are MNHNS and SASEGT. CDR3 in amino acids: CASSTRGGRPEQFF. CDR3 bases: TGTGCCAGCAGTACCCGGGGCGGGAGGCCTGAGCAGTTCTTC.

The gene calls are TRBV7-2 and TRBJ1-5; a weak D match, TRBD1 (6 bases). V was clipped by 6 bases and J by 11 bases, with 20 bases between them. There are 14 residues in the CDR3. Germline CDR1 reads SGHTA; CDR2 reads FQGNSA. The CDR3 protein is CASSLGGSEGAQHF. DNA of the CDR3: TGTGCCAGCAGTCTAGGGGGATCAGAGGGGGCCCAGCATTTT.

The chain employs TRBV7-9 and TRBJ2-7; TRBD2 matches at 7 bases. Per the germline V gene, CDR1 is SEHNR and CDR2 is FQNEAQ (reference sequence). The CDR3 has 13 amino acids. Germline trimming cut 5 bases from V and 2 bases from J; bases unmatched to any gene: 3. The CDR3 is CASSRGLAYEQYF. The CDR3, as DNA: TGTGCCAGCAGCCGTGGACTAGCCTACGAGCAGTACTTC.

This clone came up a few times. This chain uses TRBV7-8 with TRBJ2-5; D may correspond to TRBD1 or TRBD2 (6 bases each). Germline assignment: CDR1 SGHVS and CDR2 FQNEAQ. The V and J ends lost 5 bases and 7 bases respectively, with 11 bases between them. The CDR3 sequence is 12 residues long. The CDR3 DNA follows: TGTGCCAGCAGCCGACAGGAGGGGACCCAGTACTTC. Translation: CASSRQEGTQYF.

The CDR3 region is CASSQGTGGISYEQYF. The CDR3 bases are TGCGCCAGCAGCCAAGGAACTGGGGGGATCTCCTACGAGCAGTACTTC. The chain couples TRBV4-3 to TRBJ2-7; TRBD2 might be the D (6 bases). From germline, CDR1 is LGHNA and CDR2 YSLEER. Trimming pared 1 base from V and 0 bases from J, leaving 13 bases between. There are 16 residues in the CDR3.

This clone appeared a single time. The rearrangement joins TRBV28 to TRBJ2-7; D perhaps matches TRBD1 (6 bases). CDR3 length: 14 amino acids. Germline CDR1 is MDHEN and CDR2 is SYDVKM. The ends were cut back, 7 bases at V and 2 bases at J, with 15 bases in the middle. CDR3 DNA: TGTGCCAGCAACGAGGCAGGGGAAACCTACGAGCAGTACTTC. Protein sequence: CASNEAGETYEQYF.

This chain links TRBV7-6 with TRBJ1-2; possible D gene TRBD1, 6 bases. Germline V gene lookup returns CDR1 SGHVS and CDR2 FNYEAQ. The CDR3 covers 14 residues. Trimming cost V 5 bases and J 5 bases, with 15 bases left between them. The CDR3 loop reads CASSPGGGPYGYTF. The CDR3 DNA is TGTGCCAGCAGCCCCGGGGGGGGCCCTTATGGCTACACCTTC.

V is TRBV7-2 and J is TRBJ2-3; TRBD2 agrees at 9 bases. CDR3 length equals 15 residues. Germline V gives CDR1 SGHTA, CDR2 FQGNSA. V shed 2 bases and J 2 bases; nucleotides not matched to a gene: 2. The CDR3: CASSLLAGPTDTQYF. As DNA, the CDR3 is TGTGCCAGCAGCTTACTAGCGGGACCCACAGATACGCAGTATTTT.